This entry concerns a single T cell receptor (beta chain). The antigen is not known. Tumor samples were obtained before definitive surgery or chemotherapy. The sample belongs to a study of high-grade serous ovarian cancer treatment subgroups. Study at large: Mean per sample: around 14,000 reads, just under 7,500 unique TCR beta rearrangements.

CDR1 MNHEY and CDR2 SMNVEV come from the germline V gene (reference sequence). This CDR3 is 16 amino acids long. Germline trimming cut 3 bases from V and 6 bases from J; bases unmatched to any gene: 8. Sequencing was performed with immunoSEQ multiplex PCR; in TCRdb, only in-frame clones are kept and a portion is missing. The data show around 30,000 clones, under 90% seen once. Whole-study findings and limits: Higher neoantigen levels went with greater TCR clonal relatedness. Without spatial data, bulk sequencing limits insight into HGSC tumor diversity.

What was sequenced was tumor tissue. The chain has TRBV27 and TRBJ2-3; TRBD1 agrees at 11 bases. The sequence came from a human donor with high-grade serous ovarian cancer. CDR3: CASSFGTGGARDTQYF. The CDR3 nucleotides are TGTGCCAGCAGTTTCGGGACAGGGGGTGCCAGGGATACGCAGTATTTT.